The clone carrying this T cell receptor (beta chain) was seen at least ten times. Its antigen is not known. These data come from a study of T cell repertoires in cytomegalovirus infection. Trimming cost V 10 bases and J 2 bases, with 22 bases left between them. The CDR3 runs 16 residues. CDR1 and CDR2 from the germline V gene are SGHVS and FQNEAQ. TCRdb redid the calling of the reads with MiXCR, one entry per CDR3 protein. The sample has about 830,000 distinct CDR3 sequences, about 33% seen once; the top ten hold under 15%. The source of this sequence is a human donor in good health (CMV status not recorded). Some clones in this sample may be carry-over from other donors' samples. This chain uses TRBV7-8 with TRBJ2-3; TRBD2 is a possible D gene (5 bases). The source was cultured CD8+ T cells from PBMCs, collected from culture after CMV antigen stimulation. CDR3 DNA sequence: TGTGCCATCGCCCCTAGCCCCCTTATTACCACAGATACGCAGTATTTT. Its protein product is CAIAPSPLITTDTQYF.